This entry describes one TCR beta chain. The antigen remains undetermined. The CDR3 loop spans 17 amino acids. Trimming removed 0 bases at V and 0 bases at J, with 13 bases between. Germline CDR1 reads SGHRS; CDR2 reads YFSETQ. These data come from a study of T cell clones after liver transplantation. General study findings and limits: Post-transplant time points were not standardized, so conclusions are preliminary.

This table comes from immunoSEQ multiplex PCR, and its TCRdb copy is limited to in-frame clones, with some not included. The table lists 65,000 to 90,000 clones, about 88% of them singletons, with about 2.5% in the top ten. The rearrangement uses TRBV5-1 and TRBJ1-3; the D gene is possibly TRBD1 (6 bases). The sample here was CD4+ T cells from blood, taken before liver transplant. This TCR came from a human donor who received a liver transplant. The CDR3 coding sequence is TGCGCCAGCAGCTTGGTAGGGGGGAATCCCTCTGGAAACACCATATATTTT. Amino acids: CASSLVGGNPSGNTIYF.